This T cell receptor (beta chain) was identified during a study of blood T cells in healthy people across ages. A second PCR, run for about 7 to 11 cycles, used a sample-barcoded 5' primer plus a J-beta primer mix. TCRdb re-derived calls from the 5' RACE reads in MiXCR, one entry per CDR3 protein. The sample consists of 550,000 to 650,000 distinct CDR3 sequences, roughly 31% of them appearing once. Overall study results and limits: Unsorted PBMCs prevented conclusive naive versus antigen-experienced comparison.

V was cut by 0 bases and J by 7 bases, with 16 bases left in between. Germline V lookup: CDR1 SGHDN, CDR2 FVKESK. The length of the CDR3 is 15 residues. Notes on this clonotype: Its cognate antigen is unknown.

The clonotype originates from a woman older than 75 in good health. The chain employs TRBV14 and TRBJ2-7; D gene uncertain. Input material: blood. The CDR3 region has the DNA TGTGCCAGCAGCCAAGATGAGGACCCATACAATGAGCAGTACTTC. This sequence encodes CASSQDEDPYNEQYF.